Below are 9 T cell receptor beta chains sequenced from a single sample in a study of T-cell memory formation after mild COVID-19 (dated by TCRdb to the early 2020s). The receptor library was made with 5' RACE. The data were produced on an Illumina NovaSeq 6000. TCRdb took the public reads, trimmed them with fastp at Q25, ran MiXCR for clone calling and kept in-frame beta chains. CDR3 protein duplicates are merged, each entry listing the most common genes and DNA. The sample table records 65,000 to 100,000 distinct CDR3 sequences; around 13% of these occur just once. The ten top clones hold around two fifths of the sample. Sample: PBMCs or a T cell subset sorted from them (not recorded which). Receptors originate from a man in his late teens or twenties who had mild COVID-19 (a few samples of this study predate the infection). The sample titles of this study are shuffled in the database, so cell type and time point are left out; the donor was told from shared clones.

This clonotype has a handful of counts. This chain uses TRBV10-3 with TRBJ2-7, with 9 bases lining up with TRBD1. The CDR3 loop spans 13 amino acids. V shed 5 bases and J 4 bases; nucleotides not matched to a gene: 3. CDR1 is ENHRY, CDR2 SYGVKD, per germline. The CDR3 DNA reads as TGTGCCATCAGTTCACAGGGGGCTTACGAGCAGTACTTC. Amino acid sequence: CAISSQGAYEQYF.

This clonotype came up a few times. The chain combines TRBV6-5 with TRBJ2-2; D remains unclear. Trimming took 0 bases from V and 6 from J, leaving 11 bases between them. The CDR3 is 15 amino acids. Germline V CDR1 and CDR2: MNHEY, SVGAGI. This CDR3 reads CASSYSSGLAGELFF. CDR3 bases: TGTGCCAGCAGTTACTCGTCGGGTTTGGCCGGGGAGCTGTTTTTT.

This clonotype was counted a few times. The chain employs TRBV7-3 and TRBJ2-1, with 10 bases identical to TRBD2. V trimming: 4 bases; J trimming: 7 bases; junction bases outside the gene matches: 4. Germline V CDR1 and CDR2: SGHTA, FQGTGA. The CDR3 loop spans 14 amino acids. The CDR3 nucleotides read TGTGCCAGCAGCTCACCGGGACTAGCGAATGAGCAGTTCTTC. It is translated as CASSSPGLANEQFF.

This clonotype was observed a handful of times. The chain links TRBV9 to TRBJ2-2; 10 bases align to TRBD2. The CDR3 is made up of 16 amino acids. V was pared by 3 bases and J by 1 base, with 3 bases of the junction left unmatched. Per the germline V gene, CDR1 is SGDLS and CDR2 is YYNGEE. CDR3 residues: CASSDLAGENTGELFF. Here the CDR3 DNA reads TGTGCCAGCAGCGATCTAGCGGGGGAGAACACCGGGGAGCTGTTTTTT. Filled out from reference TRBV9 and TRBJ2-2, the complete variable domain reads DSGVTQTPKHLITATGQRVTLRCSPRSGDLSVYWYQQSLDQGLQFLIQYYNGEERAKGNILERFSAQQFPDLHSELNLSSLELGDSALYFCASSDLAGENTGELFFGEGSRLTVL.

This clonotype was seen only a few times. V is TRBV12-3 or TRBV12-4 and J is TRBJ2-5; D is uncertain. CDR3 length: 12 amino acids. V shed 3 bases and J shed 0 bases, with 2 bases lying between them. CDR3 bases: TGTGCCAGCAGTTTGTACCAAGAGACCCAGTACTTC. The encoded protein is CASSLYQETQYF.

The chain combines TRBV2 with TRBJ2-3, with D perhaps matching TRBD1 (6 bases). In germline, CDR1 is SNHLY, CDR2 FYNNEI. Trimming removed 8 bases from V and 2 bases from J, with 14 bases in between. There are 14 residues in the CDR3. The DNA for the CDR3 is TGTGCCAGCGCAGACAGGACAATCACAGATACGCAGTATTTT. It yields the protein CASADRTITDTQYF.

The J gene is TRBJ1-2, the V gene TRBV7-9; the D gene is possibly TRBD1 (5 bases). V lost 8 bases, J lost 4 bases, and 14 bases lay in between. CDR3 length: 13 amino acids. The germline CDR1 and CDR2 sequences are SEHNR and FQNEAQ (reference sequence). The CDR3 sequence: CASRPGGPYGYTF. The DNA for the CDR3 is TGTGCCAGCCGTCCTGGGGGACCCTATGGCTACACCTTC.

This clonotype has just a few counts. V usage is TRBV29-1 and J usage is TRBJ1-1, with TRBD1 as a possible D gene (5 bases). V lost 6 bases and J lost 4, with 12 bases in between. From germline, CDR1 is SQVTM and CDR2 ANQGSEA. This CDR3 spans 12 amino acids. The CDR3 sequence is CSVGPVGTEAFF. The CDR3, as DNA: TGCAGCGTGGGGCCGGTGGGCACTGAAGCTTTCTTT.

The chain has TRBV7-3 and TRBJ1-2; TRBD1 matches 7 bases. The CDR3 consists of 11 residues. CDR1 and CDR2 from the germline V gene are SGHTA and FQGTGA. Trimming at V came to 9 bases and at J to 10 bases, leaving 8 bases not matched to a gene. The CDR3 loop is CARRDGTDYTF. The CDR3 nucleotides are TGTGCCAGAAGAGACGGGACAGACTACACCTTC.